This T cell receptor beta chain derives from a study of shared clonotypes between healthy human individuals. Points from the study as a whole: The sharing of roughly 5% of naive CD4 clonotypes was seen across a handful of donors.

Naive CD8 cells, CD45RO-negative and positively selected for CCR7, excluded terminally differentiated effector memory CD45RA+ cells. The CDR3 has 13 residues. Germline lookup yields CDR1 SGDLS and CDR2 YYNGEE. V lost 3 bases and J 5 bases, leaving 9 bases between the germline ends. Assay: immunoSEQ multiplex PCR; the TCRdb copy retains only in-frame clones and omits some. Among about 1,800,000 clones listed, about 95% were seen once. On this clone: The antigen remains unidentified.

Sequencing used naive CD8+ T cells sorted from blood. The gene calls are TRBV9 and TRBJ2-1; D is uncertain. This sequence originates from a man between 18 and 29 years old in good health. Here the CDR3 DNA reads TGTGCCAGCAGCGGTGTGGGAAACAATGAGCAGTTCTTC. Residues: CASSGVGNNEQFF.